The 22 T cell receptor beta chains below all came from one sample that was sequenced in a study of shared clonotypes between healthy human individuals. Method: immunoSEQ multiplex PCR; TCRdb's copy keeps in-frame clones and lacks some. The sample includes about 2 million clones, about 95% of them seen just once. Terminally differentiated effector memory CD45RA+ cells were excluded by CCR7 positive selection of CD45RO-negative cells. Sequenced material: naive CD8+ T cells sorted from blood. The receptors originated from a man between 18 and 29 years old in good health.

This clone occurred once. This same CDR3 is encoded by further DNA sequences in the sample. V usage is TRBV27 and J usage is TRBJ2-2; TRBD1 or TRBD2 may be the D gene (7 bases each). V lost 6 bases and J 6 bases, leaving 14 bases between the germline ends. The germline gives CDR1 MNHEY, CDR2 SMNVEV (reference sequence). The CDR3 sequence is 14 residues long. CDR3 DNA sequence: TGTGCCAGCAGCCTGGGAGGGGGCCCCGGGGAGCTGTTTTTT. It specifies CASSLGGGPGELFF.

A single count supports this clone. The chain links TRBV7-8 to TRBJ2-5; 9 bases fit TRBD1. The V segment lost 4 bases and the J segment 2 bases; nucleotides outside the gene matches: 5. Per germline, CDR1 SGHVS and CDR2 FQNEAQ. There are 15 residues in the CDR3. The CDR3 reads CASSSGQGGQETQYF. The CDR3 DNA sequence: TGTGCCAGCAGCTCGGGACAGGGTGGGCAAGAGACCCAGTACTTC.

The chain couples TRBV9 to TRBJ1-6; D not resolved. Trimming removed 3 bases at V and 6 bases at J, with 7 bases between. CDR3 size: 13 residues. Germline V gives CDR1 SGDLS, CDR2 YYNGEE. DNA of the CDR3: TGTGCCAGCAGCGCGGGATCTAATTCACCCCTCCACTTT. Amino acids: CASSAGSNSPLHF.

This clone has a single count. The chain couples TRBV10-3 to TRBJ1-2; 8 bases line up with TRBD1. V dropped 2 bases and J dropped 7; count of bases not matched to a gene: 6. Germline CDR1 reads ENHRY; CDR2 reads SYGVKD. The CDR3 consists of 14 residues. The CDR3 is CAISEGQGRLGYTF. The CDR3 DNA follows: TGTGCCATCAGTGAGGGACAGGGTCGGCTTGGCTACACCTTC.

This clone appeared a few times. This chain connects TRBV28 to TRBJ1-6; unclear D gene. This CDR3 contains 14 residues. V shed 8 bases and J shed 6 bases, with 14 bases lying between them. CDR1 MDHEN and CDR2 SYDVKM come from the germline V gene. In DNA form, the CDR3 reads TGTGCCAGCGGATCGGGTGGCCTTAATTCACCCCTCCACTTT. Translation gives CASGSGGLNSPLHF.

This chain connects TRBV2 to TRBJ2-4, with 11 bases lining up with TRBD2. V shed 3 bases and J 5 bases; nucleotides not matched to a gene: 6. Germline CDR1 SNHLY, CDR2 FYNNEI. This CDR3 contains 16 residues. CDR3 amino acids: CASSDVAGGPENIQYF. CDR3 nucleotides: TGTGCCAGCAGTGATGTAGCGGGGGGGCCCGAAAACATTCAGTACTTC.

Turning to this clone: The same CDR3 can be traced to other DNA sequences in this sample. The chain is built from TRBV2 and TRBJ2-2; D call uncertain. CDR3 size: 12 residues. Germline V gene lookup returns CDR1 SNHLY and CDR2 FYNNEI. The V and J ends lost 1 base and 6 bases respectively, with 3 bases between them. The CDR3 spells CASSEGAGELFF. In DNA form, the CDR3 reads TGTGCCAGCAGTGAAGGGGCCGGGGAGCTGTTTTTT.

CDR3 sequence reads: CASSEAAGAYEQYF. For the CDR3, the DNA is TGTGCCAGCAGTGAAGCCGCAGGGGCCTACGAGCAGTACTTC. The chain joins TRBV6-1 to TRBJ2-7, with D maybe TRBD1 (6 bases). Trimming shortened V by 0 bases and J by 2 bases, and 8 bases separated the two germline ends. The CDR3 covers 14 residues. Per the germline V gene, CDR1 is MNHNS and CDR2 is SASEGT.

This clone was observed once. The chain couples TRBV2 to TRBJ2-7, with TRBD2 identical over 8 bases. The trim removed 6 bases at V and 1 base at J, leaving 8 bases unmatched. This CDR3 contains 15 residues. CDR1 is SNHLY and CDR2 is FYNNEI in the germline V gene. The CDR3 loop is CASSPSGGWSYEQYF. The CDR3 nucleotides are TGTGCCAGCAGCCCGAGCGGGGGATGGTCCTACGAGCAGTACTTC.

Details on this clone: Different DNA sequences within this sample yield the same CDR3. This chain links TRBV4-3 with TRBJ2-5; D gene ambiguous. Trimming pared 0 bases from V and 3 bases from J, leaving 5 bases between. The length of the CDR3 is 13 residues. The germline gives CDR1 LGHNA, CDR2 YSLEER. Here the CDR3 reads CASSQDFEETQYF. As DNA, the CDR3 is TGCGCCAGCAGCCAAGATTTCGAAGAGACCCAGTACTTC.

The J gene is TRBJ2-6, the V gene TRBV10-2; maybe TRBD1 (6 bases). Germline lookup yields CDR1 WSHSY and CDR2 SAAADI. V lost 4 bases and J 1 base, leaving 8 bases between the germline ends. This CDR3 region has 15 residues. The CDR3 region is CASSGTGSGANVLTF. In DNA, the CDR3 is TGCGCCAGCAGTGGTACAGGGTCTGGGGCCAACGTCCTGACTTTC.

The V and J genes are TRBV7-6 and TRBJ2-7; D may be TRBD1 (6 bases). The germline V gene has CDR1 SGHVS and CDR2 FNYEAQ. Trimming cost V 1 base and J 0 bases, with 10 bases left between them. CDR3 size: 15 residues. The CDR3 region is CASSLGGPSSYEQYF. The DNA of the CDR3 is TGTGCCAGCAGCTTAGGGGGGCCATCCTCCTACGAGCAGTACTTC. The full variable domain, rest sourced from reference TRBV7-6 and TRBJ2-7, is GAGVSQSPRYKVTKRGQDVALRCDPISGHVSLYWYRQALGQGPEFLTYFNYEAQQDKSGLPNDRFSAERPEGSISTLTIQRTEQRDSAMYRCASSLGGPSSYEQYFGPGTRLTVT.

This clone has just a few counts. This chain joins TRBV5-4 and TRBJ2-7, with a tentative D call TRBD1 (6 bases). CDR3 length equals 15 residues. The V end lost 2 bases, the J end lost 1 base, and 13 bases lay between the germline ends. From germline, CDR1 is SGHNT and CDR2 YYREEE (reference sequence). Written as DNA, the CDR3 is TGTGCCAGCAGCTTCGAACAGGGAAGTTCCTACGAGCAGTACTTC. Protein product: CASSFEQGSSYEQYF.

The chain recombines TRBV7-9 with TRBJ2-3; D might be TRBD1 or TRBD2, each matching 5 bases. Germline V CDR1 and CDR2: SEHNR, FQNEAQ (reference sequence). The CDR3 has 17 amino acids. Trimming left V 3 bases short and J 6 bases short, with 22 bases between. The CDR3 nucleotides read TGTGCCAGCAGCTTCCCGTTAGTAGGGTTCGGGACGGATACGCAGTATTTT. Translated, it gives CASSFPLVGFGTDTQYF.

DNA for the CDR3: TGTGCCAGCAGCTTGCGGGCTCCCGAAGCTTTCTTT. It is translated as CASSLRAPEAFF. The chain links TRBV5-6 to TRBJ1-1, with unresolved D. The CDR3 has 12 residues. In germline, CDR1 is SGHDT, CDR2 YYEEEE. Trimming removed 1 base at V and 8 bases at J, with 9 bases between. Combining the CDR3 with reference TRBV5-6 and TRBJ1-1 gives the whole variable domain DAGVTQSPTHLIKTRGQQVTLRCSPKSGHDTVSWYQQALGQGPQFIFQYYEEEERQRGNFPDRFSGHQFPNYSSELNVNALLLGDSALYLCASSLRAPEAFFGQGTRLTVV.

The chain recombines TRBV11-2 with TRBJ2-3; perhaps TRBD2 as D (6 bases). The germline V and J ends were trimmed by 0 bases and 0 bases, with 13 bases remaining between them. Per the germline V gene, CDR1 is SGHAT and CDR2 is FQNNGV. The CDR3 extends over 17 amino acids. The CDR3 protein is CASSLDVGGESTDTQYF. Written as DNA, the CDR3 is TGTGCCAGCAGCTTAGATGTGGGCGGGGAGAGCACAGATACGCAGTATTTT.

The chain joins TRBV9 to TRBJ2-1; the D gene is possibly TRBD1 (5 bases). The CDR3 is made up of 14 amino acids. CDR1 and CDR2 (germline): SGDLS, YYNGEE. V shed 4 bases and J shed 1 base, with 9 bases lying between them. CDR3 sequence reads: CASSPGFSYNEQFF. In nucleotides, the CDR3 is TGTGCCAGCAGCCCAGGGTTTTCCTACAATGAGCAGTTCTTC.

As regards this clone: Other DNA sequences of this sample code for an identical CDR3. CDR3 in amino acids: CASSLGQENTEAFF. The CDR3 bases are TGCGCCAGCAGCCTGGGACAGGAGAACACTGAAGCTTTCTTT. This chain joins TRBV5-1 and TRBJ1-1; 8 bases map to TRBD1. CDR3 length: 14 amino acids. Germline loops: CDR1 SGHRS, CDR2 YFSETQ. V trimming: 4 bases; J trimming: 1 base; junction bases outside the gene matches: 3.

The chain recombines TRBV28 with TRBJ1-1; D uncertain. V was cut by 6 bases and J by 0 bases, with 14 bases left in between. Germline CDR1 and CDR2: MDHEN and SYDVKM. CDR3 length: 15 residues. The CDR3 nucleotides read TGTGCCAGCAGCCCAAGGGCAGTTATGAACACTGAAGCTTTCTTT. As protein: CASSPRAVMNTEAFF.

The rearrangement joins TRBV7-3 to TRBJ2-1, with a weak D call TRBD2 (5 bases). The germline V gene encodes CDR1 SGHTA and CDR2 FQGTGA. V dropped 6 bases and J dropped 5 bases, with 17 bases sitting between them. This CDR3 is 15 amino acids long. The CDR3, as DNA: TGTGCCAGCAGACCCCGGACTGCCCCTGACAATGAGCAGTTCTTC. Encoded protein: CASRPRTAPDNEQFF. The complete variable domain, with remaining parts taken from reference TRBV7-3 and TRBJ2-1, reads GAGVSQTPSNKVTEKGKYVELRCDPISGHTALYWYRQSLGQGPEFLIYFQGTGAADDSGLPNDRFFAVRPEGSVSTLKIQRTERGDSAVYLCASRPRTAPDNEQFFGPGTRLTVL.

This clone occurred once. The rearrangement joins TRBV4-1 to TRBJ2-3, with D unresolved. Deletions cut 1 base from V and 0 bases from J, with 8 bases between. CDR3 length: 15 residues. CDR1 and CDR2 (germline): MGHRA, YSYEKL. Here the CDR3 reads CASSQGETSTDTQYF. The CDR3 DNA sequence: TGCGCCAGCAGCCAAGGTGAGACCAGCACAGATACGCAGTATTTT.

This clone came up once. The rearrangement joins TRBV6-5 to TRBJ2-7; 13 nucleotides align to TRBD2. The V gene end was trimmed by 4 bases and the J gene end by 2 bases; junction bases not matched to a gene: 2. This CDR3 is built from 15 residues. Germline lookup yields CDR1 MNHEY and CDR2 SVGAGI. Written as DNA, the CDR3 is TGTGCCAGCAGTTCGACTAGCGGGGGGACCTACGAGCAGTACTTC. The encoded protein is CASSSTSGGTYEQYF.